A single TCR beta chain is shown here with its context. Authors' data handling: Reference gene primer amplification in the assay estimated nucleated cell counts. Sequencing was performed with immunoSEQ multiplex PCR; in TCRdb, only in-frame clones are kept and a portion is missing. V and J calls and clone size follow that table, whereas D and trimming were derived from the DNA. Of tens of thousands of clones listed, about 91% are singletons. The CDR3 has 15 amino acids. Germline lookup yields CDR1 SEHNR and CDR2 FQNEAQ (reference sequence). V lost 2 bases to trimming and J lost 6 bases; unmatched junction nucleotides: 5. The data were taken from a study of blood T cell repertoires in COVID-19. Overall study context: There were acute and convalescent COVID-19 samples, and they came from the United States, Italy and Spain.

This receptor was identified in a woman of 80 years or more with acute or convalescent COVID-19. Sequenced: peripheral blood. The chain uses TRBV7-9 and TRBJ2-5, with 11 bases that match TRBD1. Written as DNA, the CDR3 is TGTGCCAGCAGCTTACAGGACAGGGGGCTAAAGACCCAGTACTTC. It is translated as CASSLQDRGLKTQYF.